The rows below give T cell receptor beta chains drawn from one sample of a study of T cell changes during pregnancy in multiple sclerosis. Some clones are missing from TCRdb's copy, which holds only in-frame ones; the method was immunoSEQ multiplex PCR. The data contain tens of thousands of clones, just under 95% of them singletons. The material sequenced was peripheral blood, taken in the first trimester of pregnancy. Receptor source: a female donor with multiple sclerosis, enrolled in a pregnancy study. Both conserved end residues are part of each CDR3. Clone size is stated in some rows and not others, as once, few, many or a class when expanded.

>TRBV2|TRBJ1-6|.
CASSGDRYNSPLHF
>TRBV6-6|TRBJ2-7|.
CASSYSEVSYEQYF
>TRBV5-1|TRBJ2-3|.
CASSLAGTSGSTDTQYF
>TRBV15|TRBJ2-5|.
CATSRLRGDVGTQYF
>TRBV13|TRBJ1-2|.
CASSATRGKGYGYTF
>TRBV7-3|TRBJ2-2|once
CASSTGGSRELFF
>TRBV19|TRBJ2-1|.
CASSRLAPSYNEQFF
>TRBV6-1|TRBJ2-7|.
CASSESTGGSDEQYF
>TRBV5-4|TRBJ1-5|few
CASSSELGWPQHF
>TRBV7-9|TRBJ2-7|.
CASSLTRLSHEQYF
>TRBV2|TRBJ2-1|.
CASSQRVRLEGEQFF
>TRBV29-1|TRBJ2-1|.
CSVQGTSGRTSYNEQFF
>TRBV7-2|TRBJ1-1|.
CASSLLGPFF
>TRBV7-9|TRBJ1-4|.
CASSLRAGLATNEKLFF
>TRBV7-9|TRBJ2-3|.
CASSLAGGSTDTQYF